This T cell receptor beta chain comes out of a study of vaccination and CD4 T cells after COVID-19. Study at large: Convalescent donors were composed of six males and four females, of whom two were Hispanic. The post-COVID sampling time was a median 101 days after diagnosis, ranging from 35 to 161.

Oncomine TCR Beta short-read sequencing was applied to DNA from cultured CD4+ T cells. From the PCR reads, TCRdb called clonotypes with MiXCR, one entry per CDR3 protein. The sample has 15,000 to 17,000 distinct CDR3 sequences, about two fifths seen once; the top ten hold over 5%. The sample's treatment: roughly ten-day PBMC culture with coronavirus spike peptide pools or control peptides (ViraFEST assay). Positive PCR results dated from March to December 2020, before the US Alpha, Beta and Delta variants. Broader study findings: Relatively small numbers of convalescent patients were studied, with no early post-infection timepoints included.

CDR3 length: 14 amino acids. V was cut by 4 bases and J by 7 bases, with 13 bases left in between. The germline CDR1 and CDR2 sequences are MNHEY and SVGAGI. For this clonotype: What it binds is not known.

This specimen consisted of CD4+ T cells from blood, cultured in vitro, obtained before SARS-CoV-2 vaccination. This clonotype was sampled from a human donor who had recovered from COVID-19. V and J are TRBV6-5 and TRBJ1-4; D call uncertain. The CDR3 bases are TGTGCCAGCAGTTTCGGCCTCGGGAGTGAAAAACTGTTTTTT. Protein sequence: CASSFGLGSEKLFF.